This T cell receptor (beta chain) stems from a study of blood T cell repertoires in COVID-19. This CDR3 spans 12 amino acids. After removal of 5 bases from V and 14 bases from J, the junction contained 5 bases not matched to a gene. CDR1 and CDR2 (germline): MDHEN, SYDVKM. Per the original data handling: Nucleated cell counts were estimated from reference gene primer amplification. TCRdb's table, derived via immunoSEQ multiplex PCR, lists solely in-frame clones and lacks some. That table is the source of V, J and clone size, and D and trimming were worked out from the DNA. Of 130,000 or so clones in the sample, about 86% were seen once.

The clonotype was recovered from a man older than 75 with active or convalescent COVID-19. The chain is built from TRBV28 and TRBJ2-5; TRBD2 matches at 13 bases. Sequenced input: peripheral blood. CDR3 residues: CASSHGLAGAYF. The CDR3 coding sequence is TGTGCCAGCAGTCACGGACTAGCGGGGGCCTACTTC. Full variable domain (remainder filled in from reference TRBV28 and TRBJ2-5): DVKVTQSSRYLVKRTGEKVFLECVQDMDHENMFWYRQDPGLGLRLIYFSYDVKMKEKGDIPEGYSVSREKKERFSLILESASTNQTSMYLCASSHGLAGAYFGPGTRLLVL.